The 19 T cell receptor beta chains listed next were all sequenced from one sample in a study of blood T cell repertoires in COVID-19. Repertoires were generated with immunoSEQ multiplex PCR, while TCRdb's copy carries only in-frame clones and drops some. The sample has some 160,000 clones, approximately 82% seen once. The sequencing input was peripheral blood. These receptors all stem from a woman between 70 and 85 years old who had recovered from COVID-19.

The chain recombines TRBV19 with TRBJ2-1, with D hard to call. The CDR3 consists of 15 residues. Per germline, CDR1 LNHDA and CDR2 SQIVND (reference sequence). The ends were cut back, 1 base at V and 2 bases at J, with 9 bases in the middle. The CDR3 spells CASSIGAITYNEQFF. The CDR3 nucleotides read TGTGCCAGTAGTATAGGGGCAATAACCTACAATGAGCAGTTCTTC. Combining the CDR3 with reference TRBV19 and TRBJ2-1 gives the whole variable domain DGGITQSPKYLFRKEGQNVTLSCEQNLNHDAMYWYRQDPGQGLRLIYYSQIVNDFQKGDIAEGYSVSREKKESFPLTVTSAQKNPTAFYLCASSIGAITYNEQFFGPGTRLTVL.

As concerns this clone: Germline and junction disagree at one end, which may indicate a read error. This chain uses TRBV9 with TRBJ2-1; D possibly corresponds to TRBD2 (5 bases). CDR1 and CDR2 from the germline V gene are SGDLS and YYNGEE. This CDR3 region has 13 residues. This chain's CDR3 is CASSPPGEPPRLF. For the CDR3, the DNA is TGTGCCAGCAGCCCCCCCGGGGAGCCCCCCCGGCTCTTC.

CDR3 protein: CASSSPGGTYEQYF. Here the CDR3 DNA reads TGTGCCAGCAGTTCCCCCGGAGGTACCTACGAGCAGTACTTC. The V and J genes are TRBV6-5 and TRBJ2-7; TRBD2 is a possible D gene (5 bases). The CDR3 has 14 amino acids. Germline V lookup: CDR1 MNHEY, CDR2 SVGAGI. V lost 4 bases and J lost 2, with 12 bases in between.

The rearrangement links TRBV19 to TRBJ1-5, with a weak D call TRBD1 (6 bases). The CDR3 is made up of 14 amino acids. Trimming removed 7 bases at V and 2 bases at J, with 12 bases between. Germline-derived CDR1 and CDR2 are LNHDA and SQIVND (reference sequence). The chain's CDR3 is CASTKQGGNQPQHF. The CDR3 region has the DNA TGTGCCAGTACAAAACAGGGCGGCAATCAGCCCCAGCATTTT. Based on the CDR3 plus reference TRBV19 and TRBJ1-5, the full variable domain is DGGITQSPKYLFRKEGQNVTLSCEQNLNHDAMYWYRQDPGQGLRLIYYSQIVNDFQKGDIAEGYSVSREKKESFPLTVTSAQKNPTAFYLCASTKQGGNQPQHFGDGTRLSIL.

The chain couples TRBV11-2 to TRBJ2-1; 12 nucleotides line up with TRBD2. The CDR3 covers 18 residues. V shed 4 bases, J shed 7 bases, and the junction held 14 bases outside the gene matches. From germline, CDR1 is SGHAT and CDR2 FQNNGV. The CDR3 DNA is TGTGCCAGCAGCTGGGGGCCTAGCGGGAGGGCCGGGGGTAATGAGCAGTTCTTC. Translated: CASSWGPSGRAGGNEQFF. The full variable domain, with the rest looked up from reference TRBV11-2 and TRBJ2-1, is EAGVAQSPRYKIIEKRQSVAFWCNPISGHATLYWYQQILGQGPKLLIQFQNNGVVDDSQLPKDRFSAERLKGVDSTLKIQPAKLEDSAVYLCASSWGPSGRAGGNEQFFGPGTRLTVL.

The V gene is TRBV19, the J gene TRBJ2-1, with 8 bases fitting TRBD2. This CDR3 comprises 16 residues. Losses at the gene ends were 4 bases for V and 2 bases for J; bases not matched to a gene: 7. Germline lookup yields CDR1 LNHDA and CDR2 SQIVND (reference sequence). The CDR3 DNA sequence: TGTGCCAGTAGTAGCGGGAGGAGTTGGACCTACAATGAGCAGTTCTTC. Protein: CASSSGRSWTYNEQFF.

The genes are TRBV9 and TRBJ1-5, with D hard to call. Germline CDR1 SGDLS, CDR2 YYNGEE. CDR3 length: 14 residues. V gave up 3 bases and J gave up 0 bases, with 7 bases separating them. The CDR3, as DNA: TGTGCCAGCAGCGCCTACAGTAGCAATCAGCCCCAGCATTTT. This codes for CASSAYSSNQPQHF. The variable domain in full, with the rest retrieved from reference TRBV9 and TRBJ1-5, is DSGVTQTPKHLITATGQRVTLRCSPRSGDLSVYWYQQSLDQGLQFLIQYYNGEERAKGNILERFSAQQFPDLHSELNLSSLELGDSALYFCASSAYSSNQPQHFGDGTRLSIL.

The rearrangement uses TRBV14 and TRBJ1-1; D gene uncertain. Per the germline V gene, CDR1 is SGHDN and CDR2 is FVKESK. The CDR3 loop spans 15 amino acids. V was cut by 1 base and J by 6 bases, with 15 bases left in between. The CDR3 nucleotides read TGTGCCAGCAGCCAAGGGTGGCCCAGGATGGCTGAAGCTTTCTTT. As protein: CASSQGWPRMAEAFF.

This clone was seen a single time. This chain uses TRBV12-5 with TRBJ1-2; maybe TRBD1 (6 bases). This CDR3 has 14 residues. Germline loops: CDR1 LGHNT, CDR2 FRNRAP. V was trimmed by 2 bases and J by 8 bases, leaving 15 bases between them. The DNA of the CDR3 is TGTGCTAGTGGTTTGCTGGGGGCGCCGGGCGGCTACACCTTC. This gives the protein CASGLLGAPGGYTF.

The J gene is TRBJ2-7, the V gene TRBV24-1, with D possibly TRBD2 on 6 matching bases. In germline, CDR1 is KGHDR, CDR2 SFDVKD. The CDR3 extends over 16 amino acids. V lost 2 bases to trimming and J lost 0 bases, with 13 bases between them. The CDR3 sequence is CATSDSGGTSSYEQYF. The DNA of the CDR3 is TGTGCCACCAGTGATTCGGGCGGGACGTCCTCCTACGAGCAGTACTTC.

The V call is TRBV28, the J call TRBJ2-2, with D perhaps TRBD2 (6 bases). The CDR3 has 15 residues. The germline gives CDR1 MDHEN, CDR2 SYDVKM. V dropped 2 bases and J dropped 5 bases, with 12 bases sitting between them. The CDR3 spells CASSLVGTPTGELFF. CDR3 coding DNA: TGTGCCAGCAGTTTAGTCGGGACTCCTACCGGGGAGCTGTTTTTT.

The chain uses TRBV16 and TRBJ2-3; TRBD2 matches at 15 bases. Per germline, CDR1 KGHSY and CDR2 FQNENV. This CDR3 is built from 20 residues. V dropped 6 bases and J dropped 2; count of bases not matched to a gene: 15. In nucleotides, the CDR3 is TGTGCCAGCAGACAACCCCCGGGACTAGCGGGGGGAACACCCACAGATACGCAGTATTTT. Protein product: CASRQPPGLAGGTPTDTQYF.

CDR3 loop: CASSGQGAFGGAQHF. DNA for the CDR3: TGTGCCAGCAGTGGACAGGGGGCCTTTGGGGGGGCCCAGCATTTT. The chain couples TRBV2 to TRBJ1-5, with 10 positions matching TRBD1. The V gene's germline CDR1 is SNHLY and CDR2 FYNNEI. V gave up 4 bases and J gave up 11 bases; unmatched junction bases: 11. This CDR3 spans 15 amino acids.

J is TRBJ1-2 and V is TRBV5-1; TRBD1 matches at 8 bases. Germline V gene data show CDR1 as SGHRS and CDR2 as YFSETQ. V lost 0 bases and J lost 7; bases outside the gene matches: 8. The CDR3 extends over 15 amino acids. The CDR3 DNA reads TGCGCCAGCAGCTTGGATCCAGGGGGCCTGGTTGGCTACACCTTC. This sequence encodes CASSLDPGGLVGYTF. The variable domain in full, with the rest retrieved from reference TRBV5-1 and TRBJ1-2, is KAGVTQTPRYLIKTRGQQVTLSCSPISGHRSVSWYQQTPGQGLQFLFEYFSETQRNKGNFPGRFSGRQFSNSRSEMNVSTLELGDSALYLCASSLDPGGLVGYTFGSGTRLTVV.

V and J are TRBV3-1 (or the pseudogene TRBV3-2) and TRBJ1-1, with unresolved D. Trimming removed 1 base at V and 6 bases at J, with 12 bases between. CDR1 and CDR2 from the germline V gene are LGHDT and YNNKEL (reference sequence). This CDR3 region has 14 residues. CDR3 bases: TGTGCCAGCAGCCAAGTCGGGAAAGGGTCTGAAGCTTTCTTT. It codes for CASSQVGKGSEAFF.

The genes are TRBV28 and TRBJ1-5; 10 nucleotides match TRBD1. This CDR3 is built from 14 residues. Trimming cost V 8 bases and J 11 bases; bases outside gene matches: 12. Germline CDR1 reads MDHEN; CDR2 reads SYDVKM. The CDR3 loop is CASGGDRGARAQHF. The DNA for the CDR3 is TGTGCCAGCGGGGGGGACAGGGGTGCCCGGGCCCAGCATTTT.

The chain recombines TRBV19 with TRBJ2-1, with 11 bases matching TRBD2. Trimming at V came to 6 bases and at J to 9 bases, leaving 10 bases not matched to a gene. This CDR3 is built from 15 residues. CDR1 and CDR2 from the germline V gene are LNHDA and SQIVND (reference sequence). CDR3 DNA sequence: TGTGCCAGTAGCTATCCCACTAGCGGGAGTGGTGAGCAGTTCTTC. Its translation is CASSYPTSGSGEQFF. The complete variable domain, with remaining parts taken from reference TRBV19 and TRBJ2-1, reads DGGITQSPKYLFRKEGQNVTLSCEQNLNHDAMYWYRQDPGQGLRLIYYSQIVNDFQKGDIAEGYSVSREKKESFPLTVTSAQKNPTAFYLCASSYPTSGSGEQFFGPGTRLTVL.

This chain links TRBV7-9 with TRBJ1-2, with D uncertain. The CDR3 contains 13 residues. V was clipped by 0 bases and J by 0 bases, with 2 bases between them. Per germline, CDR1 SEHNR and CDR2 FQNEAQ (reference sequence). In DNA, the CDR3 is TGTGCCAGCAGCTTAGCTACTAACTATGGCTACACCTTC. Its protein product is CASSLATNYGYTF. The whole variable domain, filled in from reference TRBV7-9 and TRBJ1-2, reads DTGVSQNPRHKITKRGQNVTFRCDPISEHNRLYWYRQTLGQGPEFLTYFQNEAQLEKSRLLSDRFSAERPKGSFSTLEIQRTEQGDSAMYLCASSLATNYGYTFGSGTRLTVV.

V gene TRBV7-9 combines with J gene TRBJ1-1; TRBD1 matches at 7 bases. The CDR3 contains 15 residues. CDR1 and CDR2 from the germline V gene are SEHNR and FQNEAQ (reference sequence). The trim removed 5 bases at V and 1 base at J, leaving 7 bases unmatched. The CDR3 DNA sequence: TGTGCCAGCAGCCCCCGGGACAGCCCGAACACTGAAGCTTTCTTT. This codes for CASSPRDSPNTEAFF.